These T cell receptor beta chains were read from a single sample in a study of T cells after yellow fever vaccination. TCRdb re-called the 5' RACE reads through MiXCR, storing one row per CDR3 protein. The sample contains a few hundred thousand distinct CDR3 sequences, roughly 3.5% of which appear only once. The specimen was PBMCs, collected on the day of the yellow fever booster vaccination. The receptors shown here come from a young man who received the YFV17D yellow fever vaccine. Both conserved end residues are part of each CDR3. Each record gives: J gene, D gene, V gene, clone size, CDR3 protein, CDR3 DNA. A D gene is named only where the DNA matches it firmly. The size entry is marked missing in some rows and otherwise reads once, few, many or a size class.

j_gene: TRBJ1-2; d_gene: NA; v_gene: TRBV5-1; abundance: many; CDR3aa: CASTLNYGAGGYTF; CDR3nt: TGCGCCAGCACCCTTAATTACGGGGCTGGCGGCTACACCTTC
j_gene: TRBJ1-2; d_gene: NA; v_gene: TRBV19; abundance: few; CDR3aa: CASNRVDDYTF; CDR3nt: TGTGCCAGTAATCGGGTCGATGACTACACCTTC
j_gene: TRBJ2-7; d_gene: NA; v_gene: TRBV15; abundance: medium-sized; CDR3aa: CATSRDSLTSYEQYF; CDR3nt: TGTGCCACCAGCAGGGACTCCCTGACCTCCTACGAGCAGTACTTC
j_gene: TRBJ1-4; d_gene: NA; v_gene: TRBV7-6; abundance: many; CDR3aa: CASSPGRHEKLFF; CDR3nt: TGTGCCAGCAGCCCCGGAAGGCATGAAAAACTGTTTTTT
j_gene: TRBJ1-1; d_gene: NA; v_gene: TRBV19; abundance: many; CDR3aa: CASINPGQKLWTEAFF; CDR3nt: TGTGCCAGTATTAACCCAGGACAAAAGCTTTGGACTGAAGCTTTCTTT
j_gene: TRBJ2-3; d_gene: NA; v_gene: TRBV20-1; abundance: NA; CDR3aa: CSARQLAWTDTQYF; CDR3nt: TGCAGTGCTAGGCAGCTAGCATGGACAGATACGCAGTATTTT
j_gene: TRBJ2-1; d_gene: NA; v_gene: TRBV7-2; abundance: many; CDR3aa: CASSPREGEQFF; CDR3nt: TGTGCCAGCAGCCCACGAGAGGGGGAGCAGTTCTTC
j_gene: TRBJ1-2; d_gene: NA; v_gene: TRBV9; abundance: many; CDR3aa: CASSVQGYYGYTF; CDR3nt: TGTGCCAGCAGCGTTCAGGGTTATTATGGCTACACCTTC
j_gene: TRBJ1-1; d_gene: NA; v_gene: TRBV7-3; abundance: few; CDR3aa: CASSSLQNTEAFF; CDR3nt: TGTGCCAGCAGCTCGTTACAAAACACTGAAGCTTTCTTT
j_gene: TRBJ2-7; d_gene: NA; v_gene: TRBV5-1; abundance: few; CDR3aa: CASSLMGQEGYEQYF; CDR3nt: TGCGCCAGCAGCTTGATGGGGCAGGAGGGGTACGAGCAGTACTTC
j_gene: TRBJ2-5; d_gene: TRBD1; v_gene: TRBV27; abundance: many; CDR3aa: CASSTGQGKTQYF; CDR3nt: TGTGCCAGCAGCACCGGACAGGGCAAGACCCAGTACTTC
j_gene: TRBJ1-1; d_gene: NA; v_gene: TRBV2; abundance: NA; CDR3aa: CASLYEMNTEAFF; CDR3nt: TGTGCCAGCCTCTATGAGATGAACACTGAAGCTTTCTTT
j_gene: TRBJ1-3; d_gene: NA; v_gene: TRBV4-3; abundance: few; CDR3aa: CASSQDRTVSGNTIYF; CDR3nt: TGCGCCAGCAGCCAAGACAGGACGGTCTCTGGAAACACCATATATTTT
j_gene: TRBJ2-7; d_gene: TRBD1; v_gene: TRBV7-9; abundance: NA; CDR3aa: CASSFAGGFNEQYF; CDR3nt: TGTGCCAGCAGCTTTGCAGGGGGTTTCAACGAGCAGTACTTC
j_gene: TRBJ2-1; d_gene: NA; v_gene: TRBV7-6; abundance: few; CDR3aa: CASSLVAGNNEQFF; CDR3nt: TGTGCCAGCAGCTTAGTAGCCGGAAACAATGAGCAGTTCTTC
j_gene: TRBJ2-2; d_gene: NA; v_gene: TRBV29-1; abundance: few; CDR3aa: CSVSRGITGELFF; CDR3nt: TGCAGCGTCAGTCGGGGCATCACCGGGGAGCTGTTTTTT
j_gene: TRBJ1-4; d_gene: NA; v_gene: TRBV5-6; abundance: few; CDR3aa: CASSSRTFGYGKLFF; CDR3nt: TGTGCCAGCAGCTCCCGGACATTCGGGTATGGAAAACTGTTTTTT
j_gene: TRBJ2-3; d_gene: TRBD1; v_gene: TRBV11-2; abundance: many; CDR3aa: CASRRTGPTDTQYF; CDR3nt: TGTGCCAGCAGGAGGACAGGGCCCACAGATACGCAGTATTTT
j_gene: TRBJ2-1; d_gene: NA; v_gene: TRBV15; abundance: NA; CDR3aa: CATSTGRVGPGEQFF; CDR3nt: TGTGCCACCAGCACGGGGCGGGTCGGGCCCGGTGAGCAGTTCTTC
j_gene: TRBJ2-3; d_gene: TRBD2; v_gene: TRBV20-1; abundance: many; CDR3aa: CSARKIGPAGGRDTQYF; CDR3nt: TGCAGTGCTAGAAAGATTGGCCCAGCGGGGGGAAGGGATACGCAGTATTTT
j_gene: TRBJ2-6; d_gene: TRBD2; v_gene: TRBV6-5; abundance: NA; CDR3aa: CASRQSGTIGANVLTF; CDR3nt: TGTGCCAGCCGGCAAAGCGGGACCATTGGGGCCAACGTCCTGACTTTC
j_gene: TRBJ2-3; d_gene: NA; v_gene: TRBV6-5; abundance: NA; CDR3aa: CASSFPGTDTLYF; CDR3nt: TGTGCCAGCAGTTTCCCGGGCACAGATACGCTGTATTTT
j_gene: TRBJ2-5; d_gene: NA; v_gene: TRBV10-3; abundance: many; CDR3aa: CAISEPGGKETQYF; CDR3nt: TGTGCCATCAGTGAACCAGGGGGGAAGGAGACCCAGTACTTC
j_gene: TRBJ2-1; d_gene: NA; v_gene: TRBV9; abundance: many; CDR3aa: CASSAGDGYLYNEQFF; CDR3nt: TGTGCCAGCAGCGCGGGCGACGGATACCTCTACAATGAGCAGTTCTTC
j_gene: TRBJ2-6; d_gene: NA; v_gene: TRBV5-1; abundance: NA; CDR3aa: CASQHTSGANVLTF; CDR3nt: TGCGCCAGCCAACACACCTCTGGGGCCAACGTCCTGACTTTC
j_gene: TRBJ2-1; d_gene: TRBD2; v_gene: TRBV20-1; abundance: many; CDR3aa: CSATTLSGGYNEQFF; CDR3nt: TGCAGTGCCACCACACTAAGCGGGGGCTACAATGAGCAGTTCTTC
j_gene: TRBJ1-5; d_gene: NA; v_gene: TRBV19; abundance: few; CDR3aa: CARGSYQPQHF; CDR3nt: TGTGCCAGGGGGAGTTATCAGCCCCAGCATTTT
j_gene: TRBJ2-4; d_gene: NA; v_gene: TRBV10-2; abundance: NA; CDR3aa: CASSPFTGAKNIQYF; CDR3nt: TGCGCCAGCAGTCCTTTTACGGGGGCCAAAAACATTCAGTACTTC
j_gene: TRBJ1-2; d_gene: TRBD1; v_gene: TRBV5-1; abundance: many; CDR3aa: CASSPDRDQGYTF; CDR3nt: TGCGCCAGCAGCCCCGACAGGGATCAAGGCTACACCTTC
j_gene: TRBJ2-1; d_gene: NA; v_gene: TRBV18; abundance: few; CDR3aa: CASSPETGGSYNEQFF; CDR3nt: TGTGCCAGCTCACCAGAGACAGGCGGCTCCTACAATGAGCAGTTCTTC
j_gene: TRBJ2-3; d_gene: TRBD2; v_gene: TRBV6-6; abundance: few; CDR3aa: CASSYGAGAPDTQYF; CDR3nt: TGTGCCAGCAGTTACGGAGCGGGGGCCCCGGATACGCAGTATTTT
j_gene: TRBJ1-1; d_gene: NA; v_gene: TRBV7-2; abundance: many; CDR3aa: CASSLRGAQVAFF; CDR3nt: TGTGCCAGCAGCTTGAGGGGGGCGCAGGTAGCTTTCTTT
j_gene: TRBJ2-1; d_gene: TRBD2; v_gene: TRBV7-2; abundance: many; CDR3aa: CASFEAGGYYNEQFF; CDR3nt: TGTGCCAGCTTTGAAGCGGGGGGCTATTACAATGAGCAGTTCTTC
j_gene: TRBJ2-3; d_gene: NA; v_gene: TRBV7-9; abundance: many; CDR3aa: CASSLEGSGGGTDTQYF; CDR3nt: TGTGCCAGCAGCTTAGAAGGTTCGGGGGGCGGCACAGATACGCAGTATTTT
j_gene: TRBJ2-3; d_gene: TRBD2; v_gene: TRBV20-1; abundance: NA; CDR3aa: CSANGLATDTQYF; CDR3nt: TGCAGTGCCAATGGACTAGCGACAGATACGCAGTATTTT
j_gene: TRBJ2-2; d_gene: TRBD1; v_gene: TRBV12-3/TRBV12-4; abundance: few; CDR3aa: CASTPQGAGELFF; CDR3nt: TGTGCCAGCACACCTCAGGGGGCCGGGGAGCTGTTTTTT
j_gene: TRBJ2-5; d_gene: NA; v_gene: TRBV9; abundance: NA; CDR3aa: CASSIQPTNQETQYF; CDR3nt: TGTGCCAGCAGCATACAACCGACTAACCAAGAGACCCAGTACTTC
j_gene: TRBJ2-3; d_gene: NA; v_gene: TRBV29-1; abundance: NA; CDR3aa: CSVEEGRPGSTDTQYF; CDR3nt: TGCAGCGTTGAAGAGGGACGTCCTGGATCCACAGATACGCAGTATTTT
j_gene: TRBJ2-2; d_gene: NA; v_gene: TRBV9; abundance: few; CDR3aa: CASSVQNTGELFF; CDR3nt: TGTGCCAGCAGCGTGCAGAACACCGGGGAGCTGTTTTTT
j_gene: TRBJ2-5; d_gene: NA; v_gene: TRBV4-3; abundance: many; CDR3aa: CASSQEWDTPSRLKTQYF; CDR3nt: TGCGCCAGCAGCCAAGAGTGGGACACGCCCTCCCGTTTGAAGACCCAGTACTTC
j_gene: TRBJ2-2; d_gene: NA; v_gene: TRBV11-3; abundance: few; CDR3aa: CASSSGPSAGELFF; CDR3nt: TGTGCCAGCAGCTCGGGACCCAGCGCCGGGGAGCTGTTTTTT
j_gene: TRBJ2-5; d_gene: NA; v_gene: TRBV7-9; abundance: many; CDR3aa: CASSFGVLADQEETQYF; CDR3nt: TGTGCCAGCAGCTTCGGGGTACTAGCCGATCAAGAAGAGACCCAGTACTTC
j_gene: TRBJ2-3; d_gene: NA; v_gene: TRBV10-3; abundance: many; CDR3aa: CAIRVSDTQYF; CDR3nt: TGTGCCATCAGGGTCTCAGATACGCAGTATTTT
j_gene: TRBJ1-5; d_gene: NA; v_gene: TRBV20-1; abundance: many; CDR3aa: CSATPRGGNQPQHF; CDR3nt: TGCAGTGCTACTCCCCGGGGGGGCAATCAGCCCCAGCATTTT
j_gene: TRBJ2-2; d_gene: NA; v_gene: TRBV7-2; abundance: few; CDR3aa: CASSQRTEGSFGELFF; CDR3nt: TGTGCCAGCAGCCAACGGACAGAGGGCTCTTTCGGGGAGCTGTTTTTT